This entry lists 21 T cell receptor beta chains sequenced from one sample in a study of beta chain features in type 1 diabetes. The sequenced template was cDNA made from the entire isolated RNA. TCRdb keeps only in-frame clones here, not all; method: immunoSEQ multiplex PCR. Altogether about 410,000 clones are present, more than 11% being singletons, with the ten largest covering roughly 0.033%. The sequencing input was naive CD4+ T cells from blood. The receptors come from a man aged 25 to 45 in good health.

The chain couples TRBV6-5 to TRBJ2-5; 9 nucleotides agree with TRBD2. There are 16 residues in the CDR3. The germline V gene has CDR1 MNHEY and CDR2 SVGAGI. Losses at the gene ends were 0 bases for V and 6 bases for J; bases not matched to a gene: 8. The CDR3 is CASSYSEIAGGKTQYF. CDR3 sequence (DNA): TGTGCCAGCAGTTACTCTGAGATCGCGGGGGGGAAGACCCAGTACTTC.

The chain joins TRBV4-1 to TRBJ2-4, with a weak D call TRBD1 (6 bases). Germline loops: CDR1 MGHRA, CDR2 YSYEKL. V dropped 6 bases and J dropped 0 bases, with 15 bases sitting between them. The CDR3 loop spans 16 amino acids. The CDR3 region is CASRATGTIAKNIQYF. CDR3 nucleotides: TGCGCCAGCAGGGCCACCGGGACAATAGCCAAAAACATTCAGTACTTC.

A few counts support this clone. This chain joins TRBV7-8 and TRBJ1-2; D call uncertain. V was trimmed by 4 bases and J by 0 bases, leaving 15 bases between them. Germline V gives CDR1 SGHVS, CDR2 FQNEAQ. This CDR3 contains 16 residues. Here the CDR3 DNA reads TGTGCCAGCAGCTCAGGACGGGCAAATGCTAACTATGGCTACACCTTC. Encoded protein: CASSSGRANANYGYTF. Variable domain in full (rest from reference TRBV7-8 and TRBJ1-2): GAGVSQSPRYKVAKRGQDVALRCDPISGHVSLFWYQQALGQGPEFLTYFQNEAQLDKSGLPSDRFFAERPEGSVSTLKIQRTQQEDSAVYLCASSSGRANANYGYTFGSGTRLTVV.

V and J are TRBV6-6 and TRBJ1-5; the D is unclear. The CDR3 contains 13 residues. Trimming removed 2 bases from V and 8 bases from J, with 10 bases in between. Germline V gene sequence: CDR1 MNHNY, CDR2 SVGAGI (reference sequence). As DNA, the CDR3 is TGTGCCAGCAGTTACAGGATGACTGAGCCCCAGCATTTT. Translated: CASSYRMTEPQHF.

This clone appeared a few times. This sequence joins TRBV29-1 and TRBJ2-7; TRBD1 matches at 10 bases. With 1 base clipped from V and 1 base from J, the junction kept 4 bases outside the gene matches. CDR3 length equals 15 residues. Per germline, CDR1 SQVTM and CDR2 ANQGSEA. The CDR3 region is CSVEAGTGASYEQYF. The DNA for the CDR3 is TGCAGCGTTGAAGCTGGGACAGGGGCGTCCTACGAGCAGTACTTC.

This clone was detected a few times. The chain joins TRBV29-1 to TRBJ2-3, with 10 nucleotides matching TRBD2. Germline V gene sequence: CDR1 SQVTM, CDR2 ANQGSEA. Trimming took 0 bases from V and 3 from J; bases not matched to a gene: 6. The CDR3 is 16 residues long. The chain's CDR3 is CSVEEGLAVKTDTQYF. As DNA, the CDR3 is TGCAGCGTTGAAGAAGGACTAGCGGTAAAAACAGATACGCAGTATTTT.

This clone was counted only a few times. J is TRBJ2-3 and V is TRBV6-5; no clear D. Germline CDR1 is MNHEY and CDR2 is SVGAGI. V was trimmed by 4 bases and J by 0 bases, leaving 8 bases between them. CDR3 size: 14 residues. Here the CDR3 DNA reads TGTGCCAGCAGTTTAGTCCAGAGCACAGATACGCAGTATTTT. It specifies CASSLVQSTDTQYF.

The table lists this clone with a few counts. This rearrangement joins TRBV29-1 to TRBJ2-3, with D unresolved. V was shortened by 5 bases and J by 0 bases, with 9 bases between the two germline ends. This CDR3 contains 13 residues. CDR1 is SQVTM and CDR2 is ANQGSEA in the germline V gene. The CDR3, as DNA: TGCAGCGTTTCCGATGCTAGCACAGATACGCAGTATTTT. It specifies CSVSDASTDTQYF.

This clone was seen only a few times. The chain uses TRBV2 and TRBJ2-7, with 9 bases that match TRBD1. V gave up 10 bases and J gave up 4 bases; unmatched junction bases: 8. The CDR3 contains 13 residues. Looked up from germline, CDR1 is SNHLY and CDR2 is FYNNEI. This CDR3 is CAKRGTGTYEQYF. The CDR3 bases are TGTGCCAAAAGGGGGACAGGGACATACGAGCAGTACTTC.

In its sample, this clone was seen a few times. As DNA, the CDR3 is TGTGCCAGCAGCATCGGAAGCGCAGATACGCAGTATTTT. Translating gives CASSIGSADTQYF. The J gene is TRBJ2-3, the V gene TRBV7-2, with D unresolved. The CDR3 loop spans 13 amino acids. Germline loops: CDR1 SGHTA, CDR2 FQGNSA. The V gene lost 5 bases and the J gene lost 4 bases, with 10 bases spanning the gap.

This clone was observed a handful of times. The chain carries TRBV6-5 and TRBJ2-6; D is unclear. Per germline, CDR1 MNHEY and CDR2 SVGAGI. CDR3 length: 16 residues. Trimming shortened V by 2 bases and J by 0 bases, and 8 bases separated the two germline ends. CDR3: CASSYGRISGANVLTF. The CDR3 DNA sequence: TGTGCCAGCAGTTACGGTCGGATCTCTGGGGCCAACGTCCTGACTTTC.

The genes are TRBV7-9 and TRBJ2-5; a possible D gene is TRBD2 (6 bases). The CDR3 consists of 14 residues. Trimming removed 5 bases from V and 4 bases from J, with 14 bases in between. Germline CDR1 reads SEHNR; CDR2 reads FQNEAQ (reference sequence). The CDR3 sequence: CASSPSARAETQYF. CDR3 bases: TGTGCCAGCAGCCCTAGCGCTAGGGCAGAGACCCAGTACTTC.

The V and J genes are TRBV29-1 and TRBJ2-7, with 7 bases matching TRBD2. Germline values: CDR1 SQVTM, CDR2 ANQGSEA. The CDR3 totals 13 residues. With V trimmed by 6 bases and J by 6 bases, 11 bases remained unmatched. CDR3: CSVAGRQIGEQYF. In DNA, the CDR3 is TGCAGCGTCGCCGGGAGGCAAATCGGCGAGCAGTACTTC.

This clone was detected only a few times. Distinct nucleotide sequences in the sample also encode this CDR3. V usage is TRBV18 and J usage is TRBJ2-2; TRBD1 matches 9 bases. The CDR3 has 16 amino acids. Trimming took 0 bases from V and 2 from J; bases not matched to a gene: 1. From germline, CDR1 is KGHSH and CDR2 LQKENI. The CDR3 nucleotides are TGTGCCAGCTCACCACCGGGACAGGGTAACACCGGGGAGCTGTTTTTT. It translates to CASSPPGQGNTGELFF.

The gene calls are TRBV30 and TRBJ2-3; 9 nucleotides align to TRBD1. CDR3 length: 13 residues. V shed 8 bases, J shed 5 bases, and the junction held 8 bases outside the gene matches. Germline assignment: CDR1 GTSNPN and CDR2 SVGIG (reference sequence). Here the CDR3 reads CATHRGPVDTQYF. The CDR3 DNA sequence: TGTGCCACGCACAGGGGGCCGGTAGATACGCAGTATTTT. The full variable domain, in which reference TRBV30 and TRBJ2-3 provide the parts outside the CDR3, is SQTIHQWPATLVQPVGSPLSLECTVEGTSNPNLYWYRQAAGRGLQLLFYSVGIGQISSEVPQNLSASRPQDRQFILSSKKLLLSDSGFYLCATHRGPVDTQYFGPGTRLTVL.

This clone was counted between two and nine times. CDR3 residues: CASSQDPGQINYGYTF. In DNA form, the CDR3 reads TGCGCCAGCAGCCAAGACCCGGGACAAATTAACTATGGCTACACCTTC. V usage is TRBV4-3 and J usage is TRBJ1-2; the D gene is possibly TRBD1 (6 bases). The CDR3 runs to 16 residues. The V end was cut by 0 bases, the J end by 1 base, with 12 bases between. Germline assignment: CDR1 LGHNA and CDR2 YSLEER.

The chain has TRBV30 and TRBJ1-5; D not certain. Germline values: CDR1 GTSNPN, CDR2 SVGIG (reference sequence). CDR3 length equals 13 residues. Trimming cost V 5 bases and J 0 bases, with 8 bases left between them. CDR3 bases: TGTGCCTGGGGGAGGATTAGCAATCAGCCCCAGCATTTT. Encoded protein: CAWGRISNQPQHF.

In its sample, this clone was seen a few times. The CDR3 loop is CASSFRASGRAQYF. The CDR3 DNA reads as TGTGCCAGCAGTTTCAGGGCTAGCGGGAGAGCGCAGTATTTT. J is TRBJ2-3 and V is TRBV27; 10 bases are shared with TRBD2. V lost 3 bases and J lost 10; bases outside the gene matches: 7. The CDR3 contains 14 residues. CDR1 is MNHEY and CDR2 is SMNVEV in the germline V gene (reference sequence).

V is TRBV10-3 and J is TRBJ2-5; 9 positions match TRBD2. Germline lookup yields CDR1 ENHRY and CDR2 SYGVKD. CDR3 length equals 14 residues. V dropped 4 bases and J dropped 5; count of bases not matched to a gene: 5. Here the CDR3 reads CAISVLAGEETQYF. The DNA of the CDR3 is TGTGCCATCAGTGTCTTAGCGGGAGAGGAGACCCAGTACTTC.

In its sample, this clone was seen a few times. At the DNA level, this CDR3 is encoded by other sequences in the same sample as well. J is TRBJ1-5 and V is TRBV30; 8 positions match TRBD1. Germline CDR1 is GTSNPN and CDR2 is SVGIG (reference sequence). V shed 1 base and J 4 bases; nucleotides not matched to a gene: 0. CDR3 length equals 13 residues. The CDR3 sequence: CAWSGDRNQPQHF. As DNA, the CDR3 is TGTGCCTGGAGTGGGGACAGGAATCAGCCCCAGCATTTT.

This clone was counted only a few times. The chain has TRBV29-1 and TRBJ2-1; 10 bases fit TRBD2. The CDR3 extends over 16 amino acids. With 6 bases clipped from V and 0 bases from J, the junction kept 8 bases outside the gene matches. CDR1 and CDR2 (germline): SQVTM, ANQGSEA. In DNA form, the CDR3 reads TGCAGCGTCGCGGGACTAGCGAGTAACTCCTACAATGAGCAGTTCTTC. It is translated as CSVAGLASNSYNEQFF.